Below are 22 T cell receptor beta chains sequenced from a single sample in a study of T-cell memory formation after mild COVID-19. TCRdb re-called the 5' RACE reads through MiXCR, storing one row per CDR3 protein. The data hold approximately 60,000 distinct CDR3 sequences, with over 7.5% observed a single time. The sample consisted of PBMCs or a T cell subset sorted from them (not recorded which). These TCRs come from a man between 18 and 35 years old who had mild COVID-19 (a few samples of this study predate the infection). Cell type and time point are not known.

The chain couples TRBV7-9 to TRBJ2-1; D assignment may be TRBD1 or TRBD2 (5 bases each). Germline CDR1 reads SEHNR; CDR2 reads FQNEAQ (reference sequence). The CDR3 consists of 11 residues. V was pared by 3 bases and J by 10 bases, with 7 bases between. Written as DNA, the CDR3 is TGTGCCAGCAGCTTGAGGGGCGAGCAGTTCTTC. This encodes CASSLRGEQFF.

The chain carries TRBV6-6 and TRBJ2-7; D tentatively reads TRBD1 or TRBD2 (5 bases each). Per the germline V gene, CDR1 is MNHNY and CDR2 is SVGAGI (reference sequence). V was clipped by 7 bases and J by 2 bases, with 6 bases between them. CDR3 length: 11 residues. CDR3 region: CASMGAYEQYF. CDR3 DNA: TGTGCCAGCATGGGGGCCTACGAGCAGTACTTC.

This clonotype was counted only a few times. The gene calls are TRBV4-2 and TRBJ1-5; unclear D gene. Germline CDR1 and CDR2: LGHNA and YNFKEQ. CDR3 length: 14 residues. Between the trimmed V and J ends, which lost 2 bases and 3 bases, there was a span of 8 bases. The CDR3 DNA reads as TGTGCCAGCAGCCAAAACAGAGACAATCAGCCCCAGCATTTT. It yields the protein CASSQNRDNQPQHF.

There are many counts of this clonotype. The rearrangement joins TRBV27 to TRBJ2-5; the D is unclear. In germline, CDR1 is MNHEY, CDR2 SMNVEV (reference sequence). The CDR3 sequence is 14 residues long. Trimming took 0 bases from V and 9 from J, leaving 14 bases between them. CDR3: CASSLSSAAWAQYF. The DNA of the CDR3 is TGTGCCAGCAGTTTATCGTCTGCCGCATGGGCCCAGTACTTC.

In this sample, this clonotype turned up many times. The CDR3 here is CASSSIQISGANVLTF. The CDR3 nucleotides are TGTGCCAGCAGTTCCATACAGATTTCTGGGGCCAACGTCCTGACTTTC. This chain joins TRBV12-3 or TRBV12-4 and TRBJ2-6, with no clear D. V was trimmed by 4 bases and J by 1 base, leaving 11 bases between them. This CDR3 comprises 16 residues.

A few counts support this clonotype. This chain uses TRBV7-2 with TRBJ1-5; TRBD1 agrees at 7 bases. V lost 4 bases and J lost 2; bases outside the gene matches: 8. The germline V gene encodes CDR1 SGHTA and CDR2 FQGNSA. The CDR3 is 16 residues long. In DNA, the CDR3 is TGTGCCAGCAGCTCACAGGGGACCGGGGGCAATCAGCCCCAGCATTTT. The encoded protein is CASSSQGTGGNQPQHF. Together with reference TRBV7-2 and TRBJ1-5, the CDR3 gives the full variable domain: GAGVSQSPSNKVTEKGKDVELRCDPISGHTALYWYRQSLGQGLEFLIYFQGNSAPDKSGLPSDRFSAERTGGSVSTLTIQRTQQEDSAVYLCASSSQGTGGNQPQHFGDGTRLSIL.

This clonotype appeared a few times. The DNA for the CDR3 is TGTGCCAGCAGTGGGCCGGGGCAGCTCTACAATGAGCAGTTCTTC. Residues: CASSGPGQLYNEQFF. The V gene is TRBV2, the J gene TRBJ2-1; the D gene could be TRBD1 or TRBD2 (5 bases each). The CDR3 totals 15 residues. Germline V gives CDR1 SNHLY, CDR2 FYNNEI. V lost 4 bases, J lost 3 bases, and 13 bases lay in between. Based on the CDR3 plus reference TRBV2 and TRBJ2-1, the full variable domain is EPEVTQTPSHQVTQMGQEVILRCVPISNHLYFYWYRQILGQKVEFLVSFYNNEISEKSEIFDDQFSVERPDGSNFTLKIRSTKLEDSAMYFCASSGPGQLYNEQFFGPGTRLTVL.

Only a few counts were recorded for this clonotype. This chain connects TRBV5-1 to TRBJ2-3, with 7 bases that match TRBD1. The germline V gene has CDR1 SGHRS and CDR2 YFSETQ. This CDR3 region has 16 residues. Trimming cost V 3 bases and J 4 bases; bases outside gene matches: 11. CDR3 nucleotides: TGCGCCAGCAGCTCGCGTCCGGGACAGTCTTCAGATACGCAGTATTTT. Residues: CASSSRPGQSSDTQYF.

In this sample, this clonotype turned up a few times. J is TRBJ2-6 and V is TRBV29-1; unclear D gene. V dropped 0 bases and J dropped 0 bases, with 3 bases sitting between them. The CDR3 has 14 amino acids. Germline lookup yields CDR1 SQVTM and CDR2 ANQGSEA. The CDR3 DNA reads as TGCAGCGTTGAAGATAACTCTGGGGCCAACGTCCTGACTTTC. Its protein is CSVEDNSGANVLTF.

The chain employs TRBV4-3 and TRBJ1-3; 8 nucleotides match TRBD1. Germline CDR1 LGHNA, CDR2 YSLEER. The V and J ends lost 0 bases and 6 bases, in that order; junction bases with no gene match: 4. This CDR3 is built from 15 residues. CDR3 nucleotide sequence: TGCGCCAGCAGCCAAGATCACAGGGGGTCAAACACCATATATTTT. It is translated as CASSQDHRGSNTIYF.

This clonotype was counted only a few times. CDR3 sequence: CASSSTGFDTGELFF. CDR3 nucleotides: TGTGCCAGCAGCTCGACAGGGTTTGACACCGGGGAGCTGTTTTTT. V usage is TRBV7-3 and J usage is TRBJ2-2; the match to TRBD1 covers 7 bases. Germline V CDR1 and CDR2: SGHTA, FQGTGA. The V segment lost 4 bases and the J segment 3 bases; nucleotides outside the gene matches: 5. This CDR3 is 15 amino acids long.

V is TRBV20-1 and J is TRBJ2-3; D may match TRBD1 or TRBD2 (5 bases each). Germline V gives CDR1 DFQATT, CDR2 SNEGSKA (reference sequence). V was trimmed by 0 bases and J by 3 bases, leaving 13 bases between them. The CDR3 totals 15 residues. Here the CDR3 reads CSARDFGGMTDTQYF. CDR3 DNA sequence: TGCAGTGCTAGAGATTTTGGGGGAATGACAGATACGCAGTATTTT.

The J gene is TRBJ2-5, the V gene TRBV12-3 or TRBV12-4; D is uncertain. There are 12 residues in the CDR3. V dropped 3 bases and J dropped 5 bases, with 7 bases sitting between them. CDR3 residues: CASSLRTETQYF. The CDR3 region has the DNA TGTGCCAGCAGTTTGCGGACGGAGACCCAGTACTTC.

This clonotype showed up just a few times. The rearrangement uses TRBV9 and TRBJ1-1; D is unresolved. This CDR3 is built from 13 residues. Trimming removed 0 bases at V and 1 base at J, with 4 bases between. The germline V gene encodes CDR1 SGDLS and CDR2 YYNGEE. The DNA of the CDR3 is TGTGCCAGCAGCGTAGACGGGAACACTGAAGCTTTCTTT. Residues: CASSVDGNTEAFF.

The V call is TRBV12-3 or TRBV12-4, the J call TRBJ2-3; 10 bases match TRBD2. J was trimmed by 0 bases and V by 5 bases; bases with no gene match: 5. This CDR3 contains 16 residues. For the CDR3, the DNA is TGTGCCAGCAGTCAGAGACTAGCGGGTAGCACAGATACGCAGTATTTT. This codes for CASSQRLAGSTDTQYF.

V is TRBV7-2 and J is TRBJ2-3; no definite D call. The germline CDR1 and CDR2 sequences are SGHTA and FQGNSA. This CDR3 comprises 17 residues. Trimming cost V 6 bases and J 5 bases, with 24 bases left between them. The CDR3 sequence is CASSEIPGWKKGDTQYF. CDR3 DNA: TGTGCCAGCAGTGAAATACCAGGTTGGAAAAAGGGAGATACGCAGTATTTT.

The chain recombines TRBV5-1 with TRBJ2-2; 14 bases line up with TRBD2. Germline V gene lookup returns CDR1 SGHRS and CDR2 YFSETQ. The CDR3 loop spans 18 amino acids. V was clipped by 6 bases and J by 5 bases; unmatched bases: 12. The CDR3: CASTMGTSGGPRTGELFF. CDR3 in DNA: TGCGCCAGCACAATGGGGACTAGCGGGGGCCCGAGGACCGGGGAGCTGTTTTTT.

This sequence joins TRBV6-5 and TRBJ1-2; D remains ambiguous. The germline V gene encodes CDR1 MNHEY and CDR2 SVGAGI. V gave up 2 bases and J gave up 6 bases, with 10 bases separating them. The CDR3 spans 13 residues. Here the CDR3 DNA reads TGTGCCAGCAGTTACAGTGCACGGGATGGCTACACCTTC. Translation: CASSYSARDGYTF.

CDR3 amino acids: CASSVQEGYGYTF. The CDR3 DNA sequence: TGTGCCAGCAGTGTTCAGGAGGGCTATGGCTACACCTTC. The chain employs TRBV6-4 and TRBJ1-2; D ambiguous. The CDR3 runs 13 residues. CDR1 MRHNA and CDR2 SNTAGT come from the germline V gene. V dropped 4 bases and J dropped 4 bases, with 10 bases sitting between them.

The V and J genes are TRBV20-1 and TRBJ1-6; 7 bases match TRBD1. Germline CDR1 and CDR2: DFQATT and SNEGSKA (reference sequence). This CDR3 spans 14 amino acids. V lost 3 bases, J lost 9 bases, and 8 bases stayed unmatched. The CDR3 nucleotides are TGCAGTGCTAGCGAGGGGGCCGGTGGTTCACCCCTCCACTTT. It codes for CSASEGAGGSPLHF.

The table lists this clonotype with a few counts. J is TRBJ2-3 and V is TRBV7-9, with 7 nucleotides matching TRBD2. Per germline, CDR1 SEHNR and CDR2 FQNEAQ (reference sequence). CDR3 length: 15 residues. The V segment lost 1 base and the J segment 4 bases; nucleotides outside the gene matches: 5. The CDR3 reads CASSLGASGADTQYF. In DNA, the CDR3 is TGTGCCAGCAGCTTAGGGGCTAGCGGCGCAGATACGCAGTATTTT. The full variable domain, completed using reference TRBV7-9 and TRBJ2-3, is DTGVSQNPRHKITKRGQNVTFRCDPISEHNRLYWYRQTLGQGPEFLTYFQNEAQLEKSRLLSDRFSAERPKGSFSTLEIQRTEQGDSAMYLCASSLGASGADTQYFGPGTRLTVL.

Many counts were recorded for this clonotype. This sequence joins TRBV5-4 and TRBJ2-5, with 8 bases matching TRBD2. Germline V gene sequence: CDR1 SGHNT, CDR2 YYREEE (reference sequence). After removal of 4 bases from V and 5 bases from J, the junction contained 7 bases not matched to a gene. The CDR3 sequence is 14 residues long. CDR3 sequence reads: CASSTGLDGETQYF. The CDR3 DNA reads as TGTGCCAGCAGCACGGGACTAGACGGGGAGACCCAGTACTTC.